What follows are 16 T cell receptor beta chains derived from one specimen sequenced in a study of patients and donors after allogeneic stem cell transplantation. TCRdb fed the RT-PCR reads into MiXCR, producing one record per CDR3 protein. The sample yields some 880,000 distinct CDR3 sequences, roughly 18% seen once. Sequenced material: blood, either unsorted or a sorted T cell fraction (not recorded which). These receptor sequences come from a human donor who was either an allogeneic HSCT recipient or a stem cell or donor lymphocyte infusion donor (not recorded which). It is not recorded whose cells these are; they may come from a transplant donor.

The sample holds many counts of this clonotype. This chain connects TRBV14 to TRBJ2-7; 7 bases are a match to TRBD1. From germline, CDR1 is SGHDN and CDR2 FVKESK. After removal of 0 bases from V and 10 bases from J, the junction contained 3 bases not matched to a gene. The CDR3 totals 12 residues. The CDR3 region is CASSQDGQVQYF. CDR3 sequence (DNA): TGTGCCAGCAGCCAAGACGGACAGGTCCAGTACTTC.

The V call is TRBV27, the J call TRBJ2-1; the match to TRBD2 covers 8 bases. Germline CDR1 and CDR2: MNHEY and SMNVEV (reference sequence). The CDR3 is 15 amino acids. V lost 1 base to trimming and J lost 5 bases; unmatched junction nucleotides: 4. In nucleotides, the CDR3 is TGTGCCAGCAGTTTATTACTAGCGGACCACAATGAGCAGTTCTTC. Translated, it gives CASSLLLADHNEQFF.

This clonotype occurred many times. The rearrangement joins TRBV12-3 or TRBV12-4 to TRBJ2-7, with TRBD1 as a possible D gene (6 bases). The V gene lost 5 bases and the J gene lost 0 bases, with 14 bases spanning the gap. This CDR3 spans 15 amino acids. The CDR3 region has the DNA TGTGCCAGCAGTCACCAAACAGGGCACTCCTACGAGCAGTACTTC. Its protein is CASSHQTGHSYEQYF.

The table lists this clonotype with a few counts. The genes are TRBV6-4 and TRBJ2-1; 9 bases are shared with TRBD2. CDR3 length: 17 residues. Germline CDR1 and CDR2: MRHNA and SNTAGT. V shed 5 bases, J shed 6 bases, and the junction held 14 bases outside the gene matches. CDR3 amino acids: CASSHGGLAGKANEQFF. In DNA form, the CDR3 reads TGTGCCAGCAGTCACGGTGGGCTAGCGGGAAAAGCCAATGAGCAGTTCTTC.

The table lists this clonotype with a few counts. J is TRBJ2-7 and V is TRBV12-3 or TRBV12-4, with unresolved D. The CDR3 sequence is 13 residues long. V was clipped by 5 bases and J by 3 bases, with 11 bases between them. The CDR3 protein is CASSDPLVYEQYF. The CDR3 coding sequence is TGTGCCAGCAGTGACCCACTCGTCTACGAGCAGTACTTC.

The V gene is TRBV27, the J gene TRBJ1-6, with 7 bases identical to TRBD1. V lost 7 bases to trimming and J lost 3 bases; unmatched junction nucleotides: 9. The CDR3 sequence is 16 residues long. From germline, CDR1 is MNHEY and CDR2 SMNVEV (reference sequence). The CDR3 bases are TGTGCCAGCACCCCTACAGGGGAAGGCTATAATTCACCCCTCCACTTT. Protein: CASTPTGEGYNSPLHF.

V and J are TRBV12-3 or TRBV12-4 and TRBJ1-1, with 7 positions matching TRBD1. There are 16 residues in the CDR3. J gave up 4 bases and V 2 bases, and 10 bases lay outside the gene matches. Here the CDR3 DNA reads TGTGCCAGCAGTTTAAACACGCCCAGGGGGGGCACTGAAGCTTTCTTT. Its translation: CASSLNTPRGGTEAFF.

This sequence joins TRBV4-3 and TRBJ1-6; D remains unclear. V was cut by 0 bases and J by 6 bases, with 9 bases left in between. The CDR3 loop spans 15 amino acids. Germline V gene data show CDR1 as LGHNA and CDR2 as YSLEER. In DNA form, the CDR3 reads TGCGCCAGCAGCCAAGAAATCTCTAGTAATTCACCCCTCCACTTT. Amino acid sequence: CASSQEISSNSPLHF.

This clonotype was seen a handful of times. The CDR3 DNA sequence: TGTGCCACCAGCAGACTAACAGGGACCAGCAATGAGCAGTTCTTC. Translated: CATSRLTGTSNEQFF. This chain uses TRBV15 with TRBJ2-1; D possibly corresponds to TRBD1 (6 bases). CDR1 and CDR2 (germline): LNHNV, YYDKDF (reference sequence). The ends were cut back, 2 bases at V and 6 bases at J, with 14 bases in the middle. This CDR3 has 15 residues.

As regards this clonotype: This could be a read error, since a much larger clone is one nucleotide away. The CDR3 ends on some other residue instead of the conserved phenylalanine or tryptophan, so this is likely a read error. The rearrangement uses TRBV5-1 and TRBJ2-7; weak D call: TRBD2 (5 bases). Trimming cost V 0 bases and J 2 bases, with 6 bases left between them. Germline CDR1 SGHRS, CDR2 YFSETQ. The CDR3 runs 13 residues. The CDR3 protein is CASSLETTYEQYL. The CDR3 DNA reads TGCGCCAGCAGCTTGGAGACTACCTACGAGCAGTACCTC.

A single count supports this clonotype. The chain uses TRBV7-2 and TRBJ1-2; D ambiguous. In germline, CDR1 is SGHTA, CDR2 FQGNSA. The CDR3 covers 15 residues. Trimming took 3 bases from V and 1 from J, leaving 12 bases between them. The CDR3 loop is CASSLVAGLNYGYTF. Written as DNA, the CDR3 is TGTGCCAGCAGCTTGGTGGCAGGTCTTAACTATGGCTACACCTTC. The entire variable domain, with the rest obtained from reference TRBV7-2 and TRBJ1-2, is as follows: GAGVSQSPSNKVTEKGKDVELRCDPISGHTALYWYRQSLGQGLEFLIYFQGNSAPDKSGLPSDRFSAERTGGSVSTLTIQRTQQEDSAVYLCASSLVAGLNYGYTFGSGTRLTVV.

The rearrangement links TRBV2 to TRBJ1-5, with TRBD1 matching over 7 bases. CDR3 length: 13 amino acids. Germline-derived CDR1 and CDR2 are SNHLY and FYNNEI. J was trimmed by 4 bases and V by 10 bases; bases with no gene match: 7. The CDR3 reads CATSGGWNQPQHF. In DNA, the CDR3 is TGTGCCACATCAGGGGGTTGGAATCAGCCCCAGCATTTT.

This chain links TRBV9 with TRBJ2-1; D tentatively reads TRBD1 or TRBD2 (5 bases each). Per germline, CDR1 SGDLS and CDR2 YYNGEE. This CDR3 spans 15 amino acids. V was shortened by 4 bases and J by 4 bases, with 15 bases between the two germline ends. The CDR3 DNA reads TGTGCCAGCAGCCCCCGGGACCTTGCGTACAATGAGCAGTTCTTC. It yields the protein CASSPRDLAYNEQFF.

The CDR3 spells CASSFGQGAFTEAFF. For the CDR3, the DNA is TGTGCCAGCAGCTTCGGGCAGGGGGCGTTCACTGAAGCTTTCTTT. V is TRBV7-2 and J is TRBJ1-1, with 8 bases matching TRBD1. The J segment lost 4 bases and the V segment lost 3 bases, leaving 7 bases of the junction unmatched. This CDR3 comprises 15 residues. The germline V gene has CDR1 SGHTA and CDR2 FQGNSA.

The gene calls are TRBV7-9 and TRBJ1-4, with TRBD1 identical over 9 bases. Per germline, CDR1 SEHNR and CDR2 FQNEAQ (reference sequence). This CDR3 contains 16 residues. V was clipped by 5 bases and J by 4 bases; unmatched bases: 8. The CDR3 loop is CASSLTGTGFNEKLFF. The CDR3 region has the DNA TGTGCCAGCAGCCTCACCGGGACAGGGTTTAATGAAAAACTGTTTTTT. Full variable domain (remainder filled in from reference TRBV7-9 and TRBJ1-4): DTGVSQNPRHKITKRGQNVTFRCDPISEHNRLYWYRQTLGQGPEFLTYFQNEAQLEKSRLLSDRFSAERPKGSFSTLEIQRTEQGDSAMYLCASSLTGTGFNEKLFFGSGTQLSVL.

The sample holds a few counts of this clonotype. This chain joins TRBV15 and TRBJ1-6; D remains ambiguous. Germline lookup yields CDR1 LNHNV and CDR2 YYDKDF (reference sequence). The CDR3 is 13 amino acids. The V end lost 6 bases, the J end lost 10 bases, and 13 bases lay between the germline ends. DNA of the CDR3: TGTGCCACCAGAGGAACGGGAAGCTCACCCCTCCACTTT. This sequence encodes CATRGTGSSPLHF.